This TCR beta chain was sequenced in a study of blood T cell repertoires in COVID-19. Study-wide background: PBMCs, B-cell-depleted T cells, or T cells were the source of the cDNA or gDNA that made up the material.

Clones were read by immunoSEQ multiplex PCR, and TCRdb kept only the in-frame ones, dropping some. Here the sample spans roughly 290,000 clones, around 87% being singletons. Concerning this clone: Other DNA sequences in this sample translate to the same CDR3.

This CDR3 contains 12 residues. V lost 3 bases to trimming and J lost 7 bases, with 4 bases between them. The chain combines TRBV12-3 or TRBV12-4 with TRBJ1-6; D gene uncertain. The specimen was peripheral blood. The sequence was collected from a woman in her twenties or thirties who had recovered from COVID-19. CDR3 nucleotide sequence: TGTGCCAGCAGTTTGAGAAATTCACCCCTCCACTTT. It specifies CASSLRNSPLHF.